The 30 T cell receptor beta chains reported below all come from one sample, sequenced in a study of tumor and adjacent non-tumor tissue in lung cancer. This sample's RNA came from whole unsorted tissue. A modified ARM-PCR protocol with three rounds of nested PCR amplified TCRbeta. Using its own MiXCR run on the multiplex PCR reads, TCRdb lists one record per CDR3 protein. Here the sample spans approximately 100,000 distinct CDR3 sequences, approximately 71% being singletons. Input material: lung tumor tissue. These receptors were obtained from a woman in her sixties with non-small cell lung cancer.

V usage is TRBV11-2 and J usage is TRBJ2-7, with D perhaps being TRBD1 or TRBD2 (5 bases each). Germline V lookup: CDR1 SGHAT, CDR2 FQNNGV. Trimming removed 6 bases from V and 6 bases from J, with 18 bases in between. CDR3 size: 14 residues. CDR3 protein: CASSLSAGTAEQYF. CDR3 bases: TGTGCCAGCAGTTTATCCGCCGGGACGGCCGAGCAGTACTTC.

The chain couples TRBV10-3 to TRBJ2-1, with 13 bases identical to TRBD2. This CDR3 is built from 13 residues. Germline loops: CDR1 ENHRY, CDR2 SYGVKD. The DNA for the CDR3 is TGTGACGCTGGACTAGCGGGAGCCAATGAGCAGTTCTTC. Translation: CDAGLAGANEQFF.

This clonotype turned up a few times. The chain links TRBV5-1 to TRBJ1-3, with D tentatively TRBD1 (5 bases). V dropped 2 bases and J dropped 0 bases, with 12 bases sitting between them. The germline CDR1 and CDR2 sequences are SGHRS and YFSETQ. This CDR3 is built from 16 residues. This chain's CDR3 is CASSFTDSYSGNTIYF. In DNA, the CDR3 is TGCGCCAGCAGCTTTACCGACAGCTACTCTGGAAACACCATATATTTT.

The chain joins TRBV5-4 to TRBJ1-3; D gene unclear. The CDR3 contains 16 residues. With 5 bases removed from V and 0 bases from J, the gap between germline ends came to 15 bases. Germline loops: CDR1 SGHNT, CDR2 YYREEE (reference sequence). The CDR3 coding sequence is TGTGCCAGCAGTCATCGGGCCAGATGCTCTGGAAACACCATATATTTT. Residues: CASSHRARCSGNTIYF.

There are many counts of this clonotype. A clone one base away is much larger, so this may be a read error. DNA of the CDR3: TGTGCCAGCAGTAGGGGACGCTCCGTTCGGGAGACCCAGTACTTC. Residues: CASSRGRSVRETQYF. V usage is TRBV6-1 and J usage is TRBJ2-5; tentatively, D is TRBD1 or TRBD2 (5 bases each). Germline assignment: CDR1 MNHNS and CDR2 SASEGT. The CDR3 contains 15 residues. V lost 5 bases, J lost 5 bases, and 18 bases lay in between.

For this clonotype: A much bigger clone sits one base away, suggesting this may be a read error. The V call is TRBV5-6, the J call TRBJ2-7; a possible D gene is TRBD1 (5 bases). The CDR3 loop spans 14 amino acids. Germline CDR1 SGHDT, CDR2 YYEEEE. V was shortened by 7 bases and J by 2 bases, with 16 bases between the two germline ends. The CDR3 reads CASGETVTTYEQYF. The CDR3 DNA follows: TGTGCCAGCGGTGAGACAGTGACAACCTACGAGCAGTACTTC.

The chain joins TRBV7-2 to TRBJ2-3; D is perhaps TRBD2 (6 bases). The germline V gene has CDR1 SGHTA and CDR2 FQGNSA. The V gene lost 1 base and the J gene lost 4 bases, with 18 bases spanning the gap. CDR3 length: 17 residues. This CDR3 is CASSLGLAEAHADTQYF. Here the CDR3 DNA reads TGTGCCAGCAGCTTAGGATTAGCGGAGGCCCACGCAGATACGCAGTATTTT.

Concerning this clonotype itself: A much larger clone lies one base from this, so it may be a read error. The chain carries TRBV6-1 and TRBJ1-2; TRBD1 matches at 10 bases. J lost 11 bases, V lost 10 bases, and 22 bases had no gene match. The CDR3 length is 16 residues. CDR1 is MNHNS, CDR2 SASEGT, per germline. The CDR3 loop reads CANKLAPGQGLFWYTF. Written as DNA, the CDR3 is TGTGCCAACAAACTTGCCCCGGGACAGGGGCTATTTTGGTACACCTTC.

This clonotype occurred once. A clone one base away is much larger, so this may be a read error. This sequence joins TRBV29-1 and TRBJ2-1, with 11 bases matching TRBD1. The CDR3 spans 14 residues. The germline V gene encodes CDR1 SQVTM and CDR2 ANQGSEA. CDR3 loop: CSVGQGGAYNKQFF. CDR3 nucleotide sequence: TGCAGCGTGGGACAGGGGGGGGCCTACAATAAGCAGTTCTTC.

This clonotype was counted a few times. This may be a read error, as it is one base from a much larger clone. CDR3 nucleotides: TGTGTCAGCAGTGGACAGGTACTCGGCTACACCTTC. Its protein is CVSSGQVLGYTF. The chain couples TRBV6-2 or TRBV6-3 to TRBJ1-2; 7 nucleotides line up with TRBD1. Germline V gene lookup returns CDR1 MNHEY and CDR2 SVGEGT. This CDR3 contains 12 residues.

Comment on this clonotype: Given the absence of the conserved phenylalanine or tryptophan at the CDR3 end, a read error is likely. This chain links TRBV29-1 with TRBJ1-1, with D maybe TRBD1 (5 bases). CDR1 and CDR2 from the germline V gene are SQVTM and ANQGSEA. The V end was cut by 7 bases, the J end by 4 bases, with 22 bases between. The CDR3 has 15 amino acids. The CDR3 DNA is TGCAGCGCCGGTTGGTTGGGGCAGGATAGCACTGAAGCTTTCATT. This encodes CSAGWLGQDSTEAFI.

As regards this clonotype: No conserved phenylalanine or tryptophan is present at the end of the CDR3, so a read error is the likely explanation. The rearrangement joins TRBV11-3 to TRBJ1-2; the D gene is possibly TRBD1 (5 bases). This CDR3 has 13 residues. V lost 1 base, J lost 11 bases, and 14 bases lay in between. Per the germline V gene, CDR1 is SGHNT and CDR2 is YENEEA. CDR3 sequence: CASSLGRDLGYTS. The CDR3 DNA follows: TGTGCCAGCAGCTTAGGCAGGGATCTTGGATACACCTCC.

This clonotype was observed at least ten times. This chain connects TRBV4-1 to TRBJ1-5; no clear D. Germline V lookup: CDR1 MGHRA, CDR2 YSYEKL. The CDR3 sequence is 17 residues long. V lost 2 bases, J lost 0 bases, and 14 bases lay in between. The CDR3 DNA reads TGCGCCAGCAGCCAAACCCCAAGTGGGTATAGCAATCAGCCCCAGCATTTT. Translation: CASSQTPSGYSNQPQHF.

The chain combines TRBV11-1 with TRBJ2-5, with TRBD1 matching over 8 bases. Germline assignment: CDR1 SGHAT and CDR2 FQDESV (reference sequence). The V gene end was trimmed by 5 bases and the J gene end by 4 bases; junction bases not matched to a gene: 9. The CDR3 loop spans 15 amino acids. In DNA, the CDR3 is TGTGCCAGCAGCCAAACCGCAGGGGGCGCAGAGACCCAGTACTTC. Translating it yields CASSQTAGGAETQYF. Variable domain in full (rest from reference TRBV11-1 and TRBJ2-5): EAEVAQSPRYKITEKSQAVAFWCDPISGHATLYWYRQILGQGPELLVQFQDESVVDDSQLPKDRFSAERLKGVDSTLKIQPAELGDSAMYLCASSQTAGGAETQYFGPGTRLLVL.

A remark on this clonotype: Given the absence of the conserved phenylalanine or tryptophan at the CDR3 end, a read error is likely. The chain uses TRBV5-4 and TRBJ2-2, with D uncertain. Germline V CDR1 and CDR2: SGHNT, YYREEE (reference sequence). The CDR3 has 14 residues. The CDR3 loop is CVSSFGSDTGELFY. The CDR3 DNA reads TGTGTCAGCAGCTTTGGTAGTGACACCGGGGAGCTGTTTTAT.

As concerns this clonotype: The conserved phenylalanine or tryptophan is not found at the CDR3 terminus, so this likely reflects a read error. This sequence joins TRBV11-2 and TRBJ1-1; D is possibly TRBD1 (5 bases). This CDR3 has 14 amino acids. Germline values: CDR1 SGHAT, CDR2 FQNNGV. CDR3 sequence: CASSLNTGNTEAFI. The DNA for the CDR3 is TGTGCTAGCAGCTTAAATACAGGAAACACTGAAGCTTTCATT.

A remark on this clonotype: A much larger clonotype is one base distant, so this may be a read error. V is TRBV4-3 and J is TRBJ2-3; 14 bases are a match to TRBD2. There are 24 residues in the CDR3. Germline assignment: CDR1 LGHNA and CDR2 YSLEER. The DNA for the CDR3 is TGCGCCAGCATCCAAGATCTTAGGTCGTCAAGCCGACTAGCGGGAGGGCAGGGCACAGATACGCAGTATTTT. Translation: CASIQDLRSSSRLAGGQGTDTQYF.

This clonotype was counted many times. V is TRBV11-2 and J is TRBJ2-7; D call uncertain. Germline V CDR1 and CDR2: SGHAT, FQNNGV. The CDR3 extends over 14 amino acids. Trimming took off 5 bases at V and 1 base at J, with 12 bases between the two ends. The CDR3 DNA reads as TGTGCCAGCAGCCCAACCGTGGTTTCCTACGAGCAGTACTTC. Protein product: CASSPTVVSYEQYF. The entire variable domain, with the rest obtained from reference TRBV11-2 and TRBJ2-7, is as follows: EAGVAQSPRYKIIEKRQSVAFWCNPISGHATLYWYQQILGQGPKLLIQFQNNGVVDDSQLPKDRFSAERLKGVDSTLKIQPAKLEDSAVYLCASSPTVVSYEQYFGPGTRLTVT.

In the case of this clonotype: A read error may account for a junction end that differs from germline. The J gene is TRBJ1-5, the V gene TRBV6-1, with D perhaps TRBD1 (6 bases). The germline V gene encodes CDR1 MNHNS and CDR2 SASEGT. The CDR3 totals 16 residues. CDR3 nucleotides: TGTGCCAGCAGTGAACATTGGGGGGCCAGCCCGCAGTCCCAACATTTT. As protein: CASSEHWGASPQSQHF.

This clonotype was seen a few times. A much bigger clone sits one base away, suggesting this may be a read error. This chain connects TRBV11-3 to TRBJ1-1; D ambiguous. The CDR3 loop spans 15 amino acids. Germline V gene data show CDR1 as SGHNT and CDR2 as YENEEA. CDR3 DNA sequence: TGTGCCAGCAGCCCTCCTCGACGGGTTAACACTGAACCTTTCTTT. Translated: CASSPPRRVNTEPFF.

About this clonotype: Germline is not matched at one junction end, which may reflect a read error. The chain is built from TRBV11-2 and TRBJ2-3, with D hard to call. The CDR3 has 11 amino acids. Germline V gives CDR1 SGHAT, CDR2 FQNNGV. The CDR3 reads CESSLTDKQYF. Written as DNA, the CDR3 is TGTGAGAGCAGCTTAACAGATAAGCAGTATTTT.

This chain uses TRBV10-1 with TRBJ1-1; possibly TRBD1 for D (6 bases). Germline CDR1 reads WNHNN; CDR2 reads SYGVQD (reference sequence). The ends were cut back, 3 bases at V and 5 bases at J, with 10 bases in the middle. The CDR3 runs to 13 residues. The DNA for the CDR3 is TGCGCCAGCAGTGAAGGGGACATGACTGAAGCTTTCTTT. As protein: CASSEGDMTEAFF.

About this clonotype itself: Possible read error: a much larger clone is one base away. The chain recombines TRBV6-6 with TRBJ1-6; tentatively, D is TRBD1 (5 bases). This CDR3 is built from 14 residues. The germline CDR1 and CDR2 sequences are MNHNY and SVGAGI (reference sequence). The CDR3 DNA is TGTGCCAGCAGTTCCACAGGTGACACCCCGAAACCCCGCTTT. Protein: CASSSTGDTPKPRF.

This clonotype came up once. Possible read error: a much larger clone is one base away. This chain joins TRBV6-2 or TRBV6-3 and TRBJ2-5, with D tentatively TRBD2 (6 bases). The CDR3 covers 15 residues. Germline V lookup: CDR1 MNHEY, CDR2 SVGEGT. Here the CDR3 DNA reads TGTGCCAGCAGTTACGCGACGGGAGAACAAGAGACCCTGTACTTC. Encoded protein: CASSYATGEQETLYF.

On this clonotype: Germline is not matched at one junction end, which may reflect a read error. The chain employs TRBV11-3 and TRBJ2-3, with unresolved D. Germline V lookup: CDR1 SGHNT, CDR2 YENEEA. This CDR3 region has 12 residues. The CDR3 sequence: CASSFCTDAQYF. CDR3 bases: TGTGCCAGCAGCTTCTGTACAGATGCGCAGTATTTT.

The CDR3 region is CVRSPQDAAGTQYF. In DNA, the CDR3 is TGTGTCAGATCACCACAAGACGCGGCGGGTACGCAGTATTTT. This chain links TRBV18 with TRBJ2-3; perhaps TRBD2 as D (5 bases). Germline V gene lookup returns CDR1 KGHSH and CDR2 LQKENI. The CDR3 runs to 14 residues.

About this clonotype itself: A read error may produce the germline difference seen at one junction end. The chain uses TRBV6-9 and TRBJ2-5, with 8 bases identical to TRBD1. Germline loops: CDR1 MNHGY, CDR2 SVAAGI. CDR3 length: 16 residues. This CDR3 is CASRRRTGSAKETQYF. CDR3 bases: TGTGCCAGCAGAAGAAGGACAGGGAGCGCGAAAGAGACCCAATACTTC.

Worth noting for this clonotype: Compared with germline, one end of the junction differs, possibly owing to a read error. The chain has TRBV11-2 and TRBJ2-7; D unclear. Looked up from germline, CDR1 is SGHAT and CDR2 is FQNNGV. The length of the CDR3 is 15 residues. In nucleotides, the CDR3 is TGTGCAAGCAGCACCCCCGTGGGGTCCTCCCACGAGCAGTATTTC. This gives the protein CASSTPVGSSHEQYF.

Concerning this clonotype itself: A read error may be the cause here, since a much bigger clone is one base away. The chain is built from TRBV20-1 and TRBJ1-2; D is undetermined. Germline V gene sequence: CDR1 DFQATT, CDR2 SNEGSKA (reference sequence). This CDR3 contains 14 residues. The CDR3: CIASDGVGSIGYTF. DNA of the CDR3: TGCATTGCTAGCGATGGGGTCGGGTCGATCGGCTACACCTTC.

Of note for this clonotype: This could be a read error, since a much larger clone is one nucleotide away. The rearrangement joins TRBV6-2 or TRBV6-3 to TRBJ1-1, with 7 bases that match TRBD1. CDR3 length equals 16 residues. Germline CDR1 and CDR2: MNHEY and SVGEGT. As DNA, the CDR3 is TGTGCCAGCAGCTACGGCAACAGGGGCGCGAACACTGAAGCTTACTTT. Amino acids: CASSYGNRGANTEAYF.